The rows below give T cell receptor beta chains drawn from one sample of a study of T cell clones after liver transplantation. Data came from immunoSEQ multiplex PCR; TCRdb stores just in-frame clones and leaves some out. The data show 15,000 to 20,000 clones, 80% seen once. The sequences come from CD8+ T cells from blood, collected less than 50 months after liver transplant. These TCRs come from a human patient who received a liver transplant. A subset of T cells may come from the graft donor. The conserved cysteine and the conserved F or W are not part of the CDR3 here. D genes are given only for firm matches.

v_call d_call cdr3_aa
TRBV6-1 - ASSEPRWGEKLF
TRBV5-4 TRBD2 ASSPKSGTRYHEQF
TRBV5-5 - ASRPIGTNSPLH
TRBV4-3 TRBD1 ASSQDRGGGGSSTEAF
TRBV5-1 - ASSLRAGFTDTQY
TRBV27 - ASSLEGRDGYT
TRBV7-6 TRBD1 ASSPRQGFYEQY
TRBV5-6 TRBD1 ASSPDRGRETQY
TRBV4-1 - ASSQARDHYGYT
TRBV5-6 - ASRDTGGPYEQY
TRBV19 - ASSMDSTNTEAF
TRBV9 - ASSVEEPFPHEQF
TRBV6-1 TRBD1 ASSEAGQPYEQY